What follows are 3 T cell receptor beta chains derived from one specimen sequenced in a study of blood T cell repertoires in COVID-19. The repertoire was sequenced with immunoSEQ multiplex PCR; TCRdb's copy has only in-frame clones and lacks some. The sample carries about 200,000 clones, 80% to 85% recorded once. The source material was peripheral blood. The origin of the receptors is a man aged 35-49 years with acute or convalescent COVID-19.

This chain joins TRBV10-2 and TRBJ1-5; TRBD1 agrees at 7 bases. CDR1 is WSHSY, CDR2 SAAADI, per germline. Germline trimming cut 5 bases from V and 7 bases from J; bases unmatched to any gene: 11. The CDR3 is 15 residues long. The CDR3 DNA reads TGCGCCAGCAGTCCACAGGGGATGGGAATGCAGCCCCAGCATTTT. Encoded protein: CASSPQGMGMQPQHF.

The genes are TRBV5-1 and TRBJ1-2; 8 bases are a match to TRBD1. The germline CDR1 and CDR2 sequences are SGHRS and YFSETQ. CDR3 length: 13 residues. V dropped 4 bases and J dropped 6; count of bases not matched to a gene: 5. This chain's CDR3 is CASSLGQGHGYTF. The CDR3 region has the DNA TGCGCCAGCAGCCTCGGACAGGGCCATGGCTACACCTTC.

This chain uses TRBV19 with TRBJ1-3; weak D call: TRBD1 (6 bases). The germline V gene encodes CDR1 LNHDA and CDR2 SQIVND (reference sequence). The CDR3 is 16 residues long. Trimming left V 3 bases short and J 2 bases short, with 14 bases between. For the CDR3, the DNA is TGTGCCAGTAGTATCGAGGGGGTCAAGACTGGAAACACCATATATTTT. It codes for CASSIEGVKTGNTIYF. Using reference TRBV19 and TRBJ1-3 for the parts outside the CDR3, the full variable domain is DGGITQSPKYLFRKEGQNVTLSCEQNLNHDAMYWYRQDPGQGLRLIYYSQIVNDFQKGDIAEGYSVSREKKESFPLTVTSAQKNPTAFYLCASSIEGVKTGNTIYFGEGSWLTVV.